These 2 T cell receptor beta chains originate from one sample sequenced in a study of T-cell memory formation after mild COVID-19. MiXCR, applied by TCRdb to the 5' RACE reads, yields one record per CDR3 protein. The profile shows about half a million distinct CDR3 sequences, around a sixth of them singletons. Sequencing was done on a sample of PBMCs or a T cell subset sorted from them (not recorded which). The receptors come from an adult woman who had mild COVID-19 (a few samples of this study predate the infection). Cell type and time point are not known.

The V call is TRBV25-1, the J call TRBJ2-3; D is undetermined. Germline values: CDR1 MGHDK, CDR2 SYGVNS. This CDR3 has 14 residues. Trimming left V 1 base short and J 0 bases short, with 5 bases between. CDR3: CASSESGSTDTQYF. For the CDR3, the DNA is TGTGCCAGCAGTGAATCGGGCAGCACAGATACGCAGTATTTT.

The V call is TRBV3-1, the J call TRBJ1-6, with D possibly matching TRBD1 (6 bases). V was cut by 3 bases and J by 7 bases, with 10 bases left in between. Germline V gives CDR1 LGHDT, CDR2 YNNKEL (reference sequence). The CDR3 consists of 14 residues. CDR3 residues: CASSHQGINSPLHF. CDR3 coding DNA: TGTGCCAGCAGCCATCAGGGGATCAATTCACCCCTCCACTTT.